The source of this T cell receptor beta chain is a study of CD8 T cells in ankylosing spondylitis. Regarding the study as a whole: One TCR beta motif, made up of 7 or 8 highly homologous variants, appeared characteristic of ankylosing spondylitis blood. The clones that were linked to disease were reported to be significantly enriched in matched synovial fluid samples from ankylosing spondylitis patients.

TCRdb reanalysed the 5' RACE reads using MiXCR and keeps one entry per CDR3 protein. The data contain roughly 140,000 distinct CDR3 sequences, 44% of them singletons. This CDR3 is built from 14 residues. V shed 2 bases, J shed 6 bases, and the junction held 7 bases outside the gene matches. Per the germline V gene, CDR1 is MNHEY and CDR2 is SMNVEV (reference sequence). A word on this clonotype: Its target is unknown.

This clonotype originated in a male donor with ankylosing spondylitis. The chain links TRBV27 to TRBJ2-7, with TRBD2 matching 7 bases. The sample was synovial fluid, either unsorted or a sorted T cell fraction (not recorded which). The CDR3: CASSLIGGTGEQYF. The CDR3 region has the DNA TGTGCCAGCAGTTTAATCGGGGGGACCGGCGAGCAGTACTTC.